The 29 T cell receptor beta chains given below trace back to one sample, sequenced in a study of vaccination effects on CD4 cells after COVID-19. ViraFEST used viral peptide pools to expand antigen-specific CD4+ T cells before sequencing. It was after 10 days of culture that CD4+ T cells were isolated. Two-dose BNT162b2 or mRNA-1273 vaccination was given to participants. TCRdb keeps only in-frame clones here, not all; method: immunoSEQ multiplex PCR. The sample lists fewer than 30,000 clones, about four fifths seen once, with more than 1.4% in the top ten. These receptors have no known antigen. The source material was CD4+ T cells from PBMCs cultured with HCoV-NL63 spike peptides, sampled after COVID-19 vaccination. These receptors originate from a human donor who received a COVID-19 vaccine. Some clones in this sample may be carry-over from other donors' samples.

About this clone: The junction departs from the called germline gene at one end, perhaps through a read error. This chain uses TRBV7-2 with TRBJ2-5; D is undetermined. Germline V gives CDR1 SGHTA, CDR2 FQGNSA. The CDR3 extends over 12 amino acids. CDR3 protein: CASSLSGPKEDF. The CDR3 DNA follows: TGTGCCAGCAGCTTATCCGGGCCCAAAGAAGACTTC.

The chain employs TRBV5-8 and TRBJ1-1; D not resolved. This CDR3 spans 13 amino acids. The V end lost 6 bases, the J end lost 4 bases, and 13 bases lay between the germline ends. Per germline, CDR1 SGHTS and CDR2 YDEGEE. This CDR3 is CASNKVIGTEAFF. In DNA, the CDR3 is TGTGCCAGCAACAAAGTAATTGGCACTGAAGCTTTCTTT.

The V call is TRBV19, the J call TRBJ1-2; D unresolved. The CDR3 is made up of 13 amino acids. V lost 8 bases and J 6 bases, leaving 16 bases between the germline ends. Germline values: CDR1 LNHDA, CDR2 SQIVND (reference sequence). CDR3 protein: CASHDGTRDGYTF. The CDR3 DNA sequence: TGTGCCAGTCATGACGGCACTCGGGATGGCTACACCTTC.

The chain carries TRBV6-1 and TRBJ2-3, with 16 bases identical to TRBD2. The trim removed 4 bases at V and 0 bases at J, leaving 7 bases unmatched. The CDR3 covers 19 residues. The germline gives CDR1 MNHNS, CDR2 SASEGT. The CDR3 coding sequence is TGTGCCAGCAGTGTATCGGCGGGACTAGCGGGGGGGAGCACAGATACGCAGTATTTT. Amino acid sequence: CASSVSAGLAGGSTDTQYF.

The rearrangement links TRBV7-2 to TRBJ1-5; no clear D. Trimming cost V 2 bases and J 4 bases, with 9 bases left between them. In germline, CDR1 is SGHTA, CDR2 FQGNSA. The CDR3 loop spans 14 amino acids. The CDR3 here is CASSLSRGNQPQHF. CDR3 in DNA: TGTGCCAGCAGCTTATCGAGAGGAAATCAGCCCCAGCATTTT.

The rearrangement uses TRBV6-5 and TRBJ1-1; D remains unclear. The V gene lost 9 bases and the J gene lost 1 base, with 6 bases spanning the gap. CDR1 MNHEY and CDR2 SVGAGI come from the germline V gene. This CDR3 has 11 amino acids. CDR3 in DNA: TGTGCCAGTCCAGGGAACACTGAAGCTTTCTTT. Residues: CASPGNTEAFF.

CDR3 nucleotides: TGTGCCAGCAGCCCCGGACCGGCAGGACCCCAGCATTTT. Translating it yields CASSPGPAGPQHF. The chain couples TRBV7-2 to TRBJ1-5; D gene uncertain. There are 13 residues in the CDR3. The ends were cut back, 5 bases at V and 10 bases at J, with 15 bases in the middle. Germline CDR1 and CDR2: SGHTA and FQGNSA. The variable domain in full, completed from reference TRBV7-2 and TRBJ1-5, reads GAGVSQSPSNKVTEKGKDVELRCDPISGHTALYWYRQSLGQGLEFLIYFQGNSAPDKSGLPSDRFSAERTGGSVSTLTIQRTQQEDSAVYLCASSPGPAGPQHFGDGTRLSIL.

This clone was detected once. This chain joins TRBV6-2 or TRBV6-3 and TRBJ1-1; D is unclear. The CDR3 consists of 13 residues. Trimming pared 4 bases from V and 5 bases from J, leaving 11 bases between. Germline V gene sequence: CDR1 MNHEY, CDR2 SVGEGT. CDR3 in amino acids: CASSFNEGTEAFF. The CDR3 bases are TGTGCCAGCAGTTTTAACGAGGGAACTGAAGCTTTCTTT.

The chain couples TRBV20-1 to TRBJ2-1; D call uncertain. The ends were cut back, 0 bases at V and 6 bases at J, with 0 bases in the middle. The CDR3 spans 10 residues. In germline, CDR1 is DFQATT, CDR2 SNEGSKA (reference sequence). The CDR3 sequence: CSARDNEQFF. In nucleotides, the CDR3 is TGCAGTGCTAGAGACAATGAGCAGTTCTTC.

This clone occurred a few times. The chain is built from TRBV12-3 or TRBV12-4 and TRBJ2-2, with TRBD2 matching over 7 bases. V gave up 4 bases and J gave up 9 bases; unmatched junction bases: 5. The CDR3 totals 13 residues. DNA of the CDR3: TGTGCCAGCAGTTGGGAGGGGAGCAGGGAGCTGTTTTTT. It encodes CASSWEGSRELFF.

This rearrangement joins TRBV28 to TRBJ2-7; 9 bases match TRBD1. The germline CDR1 and CDR2 sequences are MDHEN and SYDVKM. This CDR3 is built from 15 residues. V was clipped by 5 bases and J by 1 base; unmatched bases: 6. CDR3 sequence (DNA): TGTGCCAGCAGTCTGACAGGGGGTAATTCCTACGAGCAGTACGTC. This codes for CASSLTGGNSYEQYV.

This chain uses TRBV29-1 with TRBJ2-7; 8 bases match TRBD2. This CDR3 is 14 amino acids long. The V and J ends lost 4 bases and 4 bases, in that order; junction bases with no gene match: 9. From germline, CDR1 is SQVTM and CDR2 ANQGSEA. The CDR3: CSVAEGGGRYEQYV. The CDR3 region has the DNA TGCAGCGTTGCGGAGGGCGGGGGGAGGTACGAGCAGTACGTC.

On this clone: A read error may account for a junction end that differs from germline. CDR3 DNA: TGTGCCAGCAGCTTAGTACGCGGACAGGGGTTAGACGCCTTC. Protein sequence: CASSLVRGQGLDAF. V gene TRBV7-2 combines with J gene TRBJ1-2; 9 positions match TRBD1. Germline V gives CDR1 SGHTA, CDR2 FQGNSA. The CDR3 is made up of 14 amino acids.

Only one count was recorded for this clone. The chain joins TRBV7-2 to TRBJ1-2; 8 bases are shared with TRBD1. Germline trimming cut 4 bases from V and 4 bases from J; bases unmatched to any gene: 2. In germline, CDR1 is SGHTA, CDR2 FQGNSA. This CDR3 has 13 amino acids. The CDR3 is CASSSTGGYGYTF. DNA for the CDR3: TGTGCCAGCAGCTCCACAGGGGGCTATGGCTACACCTTC.

This clone was detected once. The rearrangement uses TRBV7-3 and TRBJ2-7; weak D call: TRBD2 (5 bases). Germline V gene data show CDR1 as SGHTA and CDR2 as FQGTGA. The CDR3 runs to 15 residues. V was cut by 5 bases and J by 6 bases, with 20 bases left in between. CDR3 nucleotides: TGTGCCAGCAGCGCGAGGTCTGTTGATGCGGGCGAGCAGTACTTC. As protein: CASSARSVDAGEQYF.

The CDR3 loop reads CASGLVPRWASGGVTDTQYF. CDR3 nucleotides: TGTGCTAGTGGTTTGGTACCCCGGTGGGCTAGCGGGGGGGTCACAGATACGCAGTATTTT. The rearrangement uses TRBV12-5 and TRBJ2-3; 12 bases line up with TRBD2. CDR1 is LGHNT and CDR2 is FRNRAP in the germline V gene. V was clipped by 0 bases and J by 2 bases; unmatched bases: 12. CDR3 size: 20 residues.

The chain is built from TRBV28 and TRBJ1-4; D perhaps matches TRBD1 (6 bases). The CDR3 is 15 amino acids. CDR1 and CDR2 from the germline V gene are MDHEN and SYDVKM. Trimming removed 5 bases at V and 7 bases at J, with 17 bases between. The CDR3: CASSISRGAFEKLFF. CDR3 in DNA: TGTGCCAGCAGTATCTCCAGGGGCGCGTTTGAAAAACTGTTTTTT. Together with reference TRBV28 and TRBJ1-4, the CDR3 gives the full variable domain: DVKVTQSSRYLVKRTGEKVFLECVQDMDHENMFWYRQDPGLGLRLIYFSYDVKMKEKGDIPEGYSVSREKKERFSLILESASTNQTSMYLCASSISRGAFEKLFFGSGTQLSVL.

This rearrangement joins TRBV6-1 to TRBJ2-2; D is unclear. Trimming shortened V by 0 bases and J by 2 bases, and 13 bases separated the two germline ends. This CDR3 has 17 residues. CDR1 is MNHNS and CDR2 is SASEGT in the germline V gene. Here the CDR3 DNA reads TGTGCCAGCAGTGAAGCGAGGCGTCAGAGAAACACCGGGGAGCTGTTTTTT. Its translation is CASSEARRQRNTGELFF.

The J gene is TRBJ1-6, the V gene TRBV19, with 8 bases lining up with TRBD1. The J segment lost 6 bases and the V segment lost 4 bases, leaving 5 bases of the junction unmatched. CDR1 is LNHDA, CDR2 SQIVND, per germline (reference sequence). This CDR3 region has 15 residues. Here the CDR3 reads CASSKPDRGNSPLHF. Written as DNA, the CDR3 is TGTGCCAGTAGTAAGCCTGACAGGGGTAATTCACCCCTCCACTTT.

The chain uses TRBV7-2 and TRBJ2-2; 8 bases align to TRBD2. This CDR3 spans 17 amino acids. Trimming removed 2 bases from V and 0 bases from J; junction bases left unmatched: 5. Germline CDR1 is SGHTA and CDR2 is FQGNSA. CDR3 amino acids: CASSLIAAGANTGELFF. CDR3 coding DNA: TGTGCCAGCAGCTTAATCGCAGCGGGGGCGAACACCGGGGAGCTGTTTTTT.

The V gene is TRBV3-1 (or the pseudogene TRBV3-2), the J gene TRBJ1-2; D uncertain. Trimming removed 0 bases from V and 4 bases from J, with 9 bases in between. CDR3 length: 14 amino acids. The germline V gene encodes CDR1 LGHDT and CDR2 YNNKEL (reference sequence). CDR3 residues: CASSQEVGVYGYTF. As DNA, the CDR3 is TGTGCCAGCAGCCAAGAAGTGGGTGTCTATGGCTACACCTTC.

The chain employs TRBV5-1 and TRBJ2-3, with a possible D match to TRBD2 (7 bases). This CDR3 has 14 residues. The V gene lost 5 bases and the J gene lost 4 bases, with 14 bases spanning the gap. In germline, CDR1 is SGHRS, CDR2 YFSETQ. CDR3 DNA: TGCGCCAGCAGTGGGGAGGGGGGCTCAGATACGCAGTATTTT. It yields the protein CASSGEGGSDTQYF.

The chain couples TRBV7-2 to TRBJ2-2; tentatively, D is TRBD2 (6 bases). The V end lost 4 bases, the J end lost 14 bases, and 14 bases lay between the germline ends. The CDR3 contains 12 residues. The germline gives CDR1 SGHTA, CDR2 FQGNSA. The CDR3 protein is CASSSRGGLLFF. CDR3 bases: TGTGCCAGCAGCTCCCGCGGAGGGTTACTGTTTTTT. Together with reference TRBV7-2 and TRBJ2-2, the CDR3 gives the full variable domain: GAGVSQSPSNKVTEKGKDVELRCDPISGHTALYWYRQSLGQGLEFLIYFQGNSAPDKSGLPSDRFSAERTGGSVSTLTIQRTQQEDSAVYLCASSSRGGLLFFGEGSRLTVL.

The J gene is TRBJ2-3, the V gene TRBV11-3; TRBD1 matches 7 bases. This CDR3 region has 14 residues. V gave up 5 bases and J gave up 1 base; unmatched junction bases: 3. Germline-derived CDR1 and CDR2 are SGHNT and YENEEA. CDR3 loop: CASSPGGGTDTQYF. CDR3 DNA: TGTGCCAGCAGCCCAGGGGGAGGCACAGATACGCAGTATTTT.

The V call is TRBV24-1, the J call TRBJ2-2; D gene uncertain. V gave up 0 bases and J gave up 5 bases, with 6 bases separating them. The germline V gene encodes CDR1 KGHDR and CDR2 SFDVKD. The CDR3 is 14 residues long. The CDR3 region has the DNA TGTGCCACCAGTGATTTGCGTGGAACCGGGGAGCTGTTTTTT. Encoded protein: CATSDLRGTGELFF.

The rearrangement links TRBV12-5 to TRBJ1-6; TRBD1 aligns across 11 bases. Losses at the gene ends were 4 bases for V and 9 bases for J; bases not matched to a gene: 8. Germline V gene data show CDR1 as LGHNT and CDR2 as FRNRAP. The length of the CDR3 is 16 residues. CDR3 sequence reads: CASGSPPGTGGSPLHF. CDR3 DNA: TGTGCTAGTGGTTCCCCCCCCGGGACAGGGGGTTCACCCCTCCACTTT.

This clone was counted only a few times. This rearrangement joins TRBV7-2 to TRBJ1-5, with D unclear. The CDR3 sequence is 15 residues long. V gave up 5 bases and J gave up 0 bases, with 11 bases separating them. CDR1 is SGHTA and CDR2 is FQGNSA in the germline V gene. CDR3 in amino acids: CASSPTSYSNQPQHF. The CDR3 coding sequence is TGTGCCAGCAGCCCGACATCGTATAGCAATCAGCCCCAGCATTTT.

V usage is TRBV30 and J usage is TRBJ1-2, with 7 positions matching TRBD1. Germline-derived CDR1 and CDR2 are GTSNPN and SVGIG (reference sequence). This CDR3 comprises 12 residues. V lost 3 bases, J lost 2 bases, and 0 bases stayed unmatched. CDR3 DNA: TGTGCCTGGAGACAGGGGAACTATGGCTACACCTTC. It yields the protein CAWRQGNYGYTF.

This chain joins TRBV28 and TRBJ1-5, with 7 nucleotides matching TRBD1. Trimming took 2 bases from V and 4 from J; bases not matched to a gene: 5. The CDR3 is 15 amino acids. In germline, CDR1 is MDHEN, CDR2 SYDVKM. Written as DNA, the CDR3 is TGTGCCAGCAGTTTACTGGGACAGATTAATCAGCCCCAGCATTTT. It is translated as CASSLLGQINQPQHF.